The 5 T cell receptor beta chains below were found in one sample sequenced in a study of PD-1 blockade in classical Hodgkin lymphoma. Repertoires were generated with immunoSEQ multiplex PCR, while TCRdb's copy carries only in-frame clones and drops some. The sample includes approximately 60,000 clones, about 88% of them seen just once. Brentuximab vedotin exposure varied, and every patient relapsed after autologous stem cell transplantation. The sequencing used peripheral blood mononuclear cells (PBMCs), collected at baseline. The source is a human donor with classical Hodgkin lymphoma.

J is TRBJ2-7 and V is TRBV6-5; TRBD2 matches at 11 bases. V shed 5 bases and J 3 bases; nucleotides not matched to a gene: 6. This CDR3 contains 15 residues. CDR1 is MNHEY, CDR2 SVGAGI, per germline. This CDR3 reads CASSTGTSGFYEQYF. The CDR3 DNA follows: TGTGCCAGCAGTACCGGGACTAGCGGCTTCTACGAGCAGTACTTC.

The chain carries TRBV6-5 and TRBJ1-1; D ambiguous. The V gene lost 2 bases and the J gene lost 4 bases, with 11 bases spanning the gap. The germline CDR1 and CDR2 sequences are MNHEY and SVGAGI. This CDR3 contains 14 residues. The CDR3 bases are TGTGCCAGCAGTTACAAGGGTCGGAGCACTGAAGCTTTCTTT. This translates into CASSYKGRSTEAFF.

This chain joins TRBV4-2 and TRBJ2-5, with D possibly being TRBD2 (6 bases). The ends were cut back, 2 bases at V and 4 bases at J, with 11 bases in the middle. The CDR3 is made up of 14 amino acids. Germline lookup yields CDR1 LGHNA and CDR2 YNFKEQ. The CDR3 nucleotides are TGTGCCAGCAGCCAAAGTCAGGGAGGAGAGACCCAGTACTTC. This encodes CASSQSQGGETQYF.

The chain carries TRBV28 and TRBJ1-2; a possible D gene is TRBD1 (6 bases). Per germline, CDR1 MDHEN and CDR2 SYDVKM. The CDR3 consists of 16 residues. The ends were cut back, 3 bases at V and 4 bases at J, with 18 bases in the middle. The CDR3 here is CASSLGGAHGTYGYTF. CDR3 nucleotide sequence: TGTGCCAGCAGTTTGGGGGGGGCGCATGGTACCTATGGCTACACCTTC.

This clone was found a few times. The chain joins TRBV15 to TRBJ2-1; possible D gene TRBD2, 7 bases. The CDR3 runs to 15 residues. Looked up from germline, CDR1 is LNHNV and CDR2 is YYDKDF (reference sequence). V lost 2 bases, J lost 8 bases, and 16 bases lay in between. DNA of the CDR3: TGTGCCACCAGCAGAAGGGCAACAGGGAGGGATGAGCAGTTCTTC. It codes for CATSRRATGRDEQFF.